This T cell receptor (beta chain) was profiled in a study of cytomegalovirus exposure and HLA in healthy donors (dated by TCRdb to 2016 to 2017). About the investigation overall: An earlier analysis of 587 of the donors reported roughly 300 Gb of sequence data and around 100 million unique TCR beta sequences obtained from approximately 180 million T cells. An early release covering roughly 580 HLA-typed donors comprised 250 to 350 gigabases of sequencing data and about 90 million unique TCR sequences. Among the roughly 370 genotyped donors, roughly 80% belonged to the genetic ancestry cluster associated with self-reported Caucasian donors. The study was designed to test whether signatures of past pathogen exposure could be identified by cataloging public T cell receptors. The study profiled the T cell repertoires of hundreds of subjects by immunosequencing and related them to cytomegalovirus serostatus. In addition to the first cohort of around 670 subjects, a separate validation cohort of 120 different subjects was used. To predict cytomegalovirus infection status, the study combined high-throughput TCR immunosequencing, statistical association of individual TCRs with disease status, and machine learning. A later analysis re-analyzed previously published TCR beta repertoires from 600 to 850 donors and added high-resolution HLA genotyping to study TCR occurrence patterns. Rather than using new phenotypic data, the later analysis identified candidate immune exposures from TCR beta sequences and from how often those sequences occurred across donors. In an earlier analysis of 550 to 700 of the donors, high-throughput TCR beta sequencing was used to judge whether each TCR beta V gene segment behaved as functional or pseudogenic. Donor age, sex, ethnicity and CMV serostatus were compiled together with the repertoire data. A later genetic analysis took genome-wide SNP genotypes for about 60% of the roughly 670 donors and used that subset as a discovery cohort. All discovery cohort repertoires had been generated using a single sequencing platform. Both class I and class II loci were covered by HLA typing, at four-digit resolution. The number of typed donors differed by locus: 629-630 for A, B, C, DRB1 and DQB1; 500 to 550 for DQA1; 600 to 610 for DPA1; and some 450 for DPB1. A handful of DR-DQ haplotypes were handled as single units for association and clustering because linkage in the cohort was strong. Across about 380 genotyped donors of the cohort, an average of roughly 230,000 unique TCR beta nucleotide sequences per donor were sequenced, and roughly a sixth of those sequences were non-productive. The paper as a whole reports these results and caveats: At a false discovery rate of 0.05, a later analysis linked around 15,000 TCR beta sequences to specific HLA alleles. Three of the identified cytomegalovirus-associated TCR beta chains were confirmed in vitro to be specific for cytomegalovirus antigens. The authors suggested that the approach could potentially be extended to other disease states and immunological phenotypes. Sequencing depth was assumed to be roughly uniform across donors in the presence/absence analyses, though that assumption may not hold. Because HLA typing was unavailable for some donors at each locus, only the typed subset was used in association tests. A later analysis reported that several top co-occurrence clusters appeared linked to parvovirus B19, influenza, CMV and Epstein-Barr virus. An association between a missense DCLRE1C variant and V-gene and J-gene trimming of TCR beta chains was found in a later genetic analysis and replicated in an independent cohort. In a later analysis, TCR association rates were found to vary across HLA loci, with the most associated TCRs seen for DRB1 alleles and the fewest for HLA-C alleles. Correlated functional status among segregating V segments might reflect linkage disequilibrium, but an unknown experimental factor could not be ruled out. Strong co-occurrence of HLA alleles, especially DR and DQ, made assigning TCR associations to individual alleles difficult. A cluster of highly shared sequence variants was judged likely to be a technical artifact of the sequencing pipeline. This cohort had only TCR beta chains sequenced, and the lack of alpha or paired-chain data limited which features could be detected. A later analysis found that most CMV-associated TCR beta chains appeared HLA-restricted, with HLA associations seemingly driven largely by CMV exposure. The study listed around 160 TCR beta chains as associated with cytomegalovirus. In a later genetic analysis, fewer N-insertions in productive TCRs were reported among donors in an Asian-associated ancestry cluster than the approximately 710-donor mean. Some 16 rarely observed V segments, including chromosome 9 orphons, were excluded from the earlier analysis of several hundred of the donors because counts were too low. An earlier analysis of approximately 530 of the donors showed that most TCR beta V segments appeared in productive rearrangements either about 87% or about 30% of the time, which broadly matched IMGT annotations. For the cohort, immune exposure information was limited to CMV serostatus. The classifier was reported to diagnose cytomegalovirus status with high specificity and sensitivity in both the original and validation cohorts. A later analysis found that HLA-associated TCR beta chains were more clonally expanded and had lower generation probabilities than equally common non-associated chains. While some public TCRs were present in many individuals, most TCR sequences turned up only very rarely across donors. A further reported finding was that TCR beta sequences accurately predicted the HLA-A and HLA-B alleles for most subjects in the first cohort.

In total, about 650 healthy bone marrow donors made up the cohort. At the time of sampling, all cohort members were nominally healthy, though unrecorded immune exposures were likely present. The donor was CMV seronegative and was included in the group of a few hundred seronegative cohort members. Each donor provided a peripheral blood sample, and peripheral blood mononuclear cells were used for TCR beta sequencing. Genomic DNA extraction from the blood cell samples was performed with the Qiagen DNeasy Blood Extraction Kit. The library was made by the immunoSEQ multiplex PCR assay. The multiplex PCR relied on a mix of 60 forward primers for TCR Vbeta segments and 13 reverse primers for TCR Jbeta segments. The CDR3 region of rearranged TCR beta genes was amplified from genomic DNA by a multiplex PCR assay. The amplified TCR beta libraries were sequenced on the Illumina HiSeq System as 87-base-pair reads. The original pipeline was this. A later analysis counted about 80 million unique TCR beta chains across the approximately 700 repertoires, and around 12 million of these chains were shared by at least two donors. A nearest-neighbor algorithm error-corrected the raw reads and collapsed the reads into unique sequences, merging closely related sequences to remove PCR and sequencing errors. V, D and J gene segments were assigned by aligning CDR3 sequences to IMGT reference sequences. Each retained sequence needed at least a six-nucleotide match to both a V gene segment and a J gene segment. A rearrangement counted as productive if the CDR3 had no stop codons and remained in frame with V and J, and every other rearrangement counted as non-productive. CDR3 was defined by IMGT convention, running from the second conserved V-encoded cysteine to the conserved J-encoded phenylalanine. The earlier analysis of approximately 500 of the donors excluded sequences that lacked an unambiguous match to a single V gene segment. An earlier analysis of 450 to 650 of the donors called V segments functional above 56.7% productive rearrangements and segregating when the between-donor standard deviation exceeded 5%. A statistical classification framework was built for diagnosing cytomegalovirus status from the catalog of TCR beta chain sequences. V and J gene assignment, in a later analysis, came from comparing TCR nucleotide sequences with IMGT/GENE-DB human TR gene sequences. A later analysis assigned CDR3 sequences and most-parsimonious VDJ recombination scenarios with the TCRdist pipeline. In a later analysis, each TCR beta chain was defined by its CDR3 amino acid sequence together with its V-gene family, and reads lacking a unique V-gene family were excluded. In a later analysis, approximately 640 highly shared, low-generation-probability nucleotide sequences were removed to address suspected cross-contamination and a sequencing artifact. In a later analysis, a clonal expansion index was calculated for each public chain from normalized within-repertoire ranks of inferred template counts. In a later analysis, generation probabilities were computed using a VDJ recombination model fitted to out-of-frame rearrangements, and the results were checked against IGoR. A later analysis scored TCR-TCR, TCR-HLA and TCR-CMV co-occurrence with hypergeometric tests, applying a repertoire-size bias correction to TCR pairs. False discovery rates were estimated in a later analysis by permuting HLA or CMV assignments 20 times. In a later analysis, co-occurring TCRs were grouped using DBSCAN, with TCRdist sequence similarity added in when clustering inside HLA-allele-positive subsets. For co-occurrence clustering, repertoires with fewer than 30,000 or more than 120,000 public chains were excluded, along with roughly 5 repertoires with anomalous nucleotide sharing. What TCRdb holds here is the immuneACCESS table cut down to in-frame rearrangements. Part of the clones is not present; checked against another copy, under half of the missing clones reflect an unresolved V gene, and the others are unexplained. V and J calls plus clone size are reproduced from that table; the DNA served to infer D and trimming. A total of 140,000 or so clones appear in this sample, 78% of them only once. Over 2.5% of the sample is held by the ten biggest clonotypes.

To note about this clone: Its specific antigen is unknown. Within one base of it there is no much larger clone, and no base qualities were kept.

The origin of this receptor is a female donor in good health and CMV-seronegative. The sequenced sample was PBMCs.

The nucleotide sequence reads TGTGCCACCAGCAGAGAGTTTTGGAGTAACACTGAAGCTTTCTTT. Its translation is CATSREFWSNTEAFF. This sequence uses TRBV15 and TRBJ1-1; the D gene cannot be named for sure. Spanning cysteine to phenylalanine, the CDR3 consists of 15 amino acids. The only DNA kept is the CDR3, 45 bases in frame from the first base. From the germline V gene (reference sequence), CDR1 is LNHNV and CDR2 is YYDKDF. V is cut by 0 bases and J by 2 bases, and the space between the germline ends is 10 bases.